The T cell receptor beta chain described here comes from a study of shared clonotypes between healthy human individuals. Germline V lookup: CDR1 SGHDN, CDR2 FVKESK. CDR3 length: 14 residues. Trimming removed 1 base from V and 2 bases from J, with 9 bases in between. The naive CD8 population came from CD45RO-negative cells selected for CCR7, without terminally differentiated effector memory CD45RA+ cells. Sorted subsets were amplified in replicate PCRs using about 200 ng DNA, around 30,000 T cell genomes. The data were produced by immunoSEQ multiplex PCR, yet TCRdb's version contains in-frame clones alone and is incomplete. This sample has around 2.1 million clones, with roughly 91% found just once.

The chain joins TRBV14 to TRBJ2-7, with D hard to call. This receptor was taken from a man between 18 and 35 years old in good health. Some clones in this sample may be carry-over from other donors' samples. The sequenced material came from naive CD8+ T cells from PBMCs. The DNA for the CDR3 is TGTGCCAGCAGCCAAGGGCCAACCACCTACGAGCAGTACTTC. It codes for CASSQGPTTYEQYF.